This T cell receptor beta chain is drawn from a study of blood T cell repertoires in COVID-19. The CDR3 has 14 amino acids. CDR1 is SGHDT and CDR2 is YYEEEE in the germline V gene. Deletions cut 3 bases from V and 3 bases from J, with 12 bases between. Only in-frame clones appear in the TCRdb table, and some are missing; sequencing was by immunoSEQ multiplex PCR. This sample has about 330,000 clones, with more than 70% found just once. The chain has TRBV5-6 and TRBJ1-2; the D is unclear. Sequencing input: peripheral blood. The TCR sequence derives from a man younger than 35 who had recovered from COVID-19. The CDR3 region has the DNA TGTGCCAGCAGCTCGGAGGCTCCTTACTATGGCTACACCTTC. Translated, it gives CASSSEAPYYGYTF.